These 18 T cell receptor beta chains came from one sample sequenced in a study of blood T cell repertoires in COVID-19. TCRdb keeps only in-frame clones here, not all; method: immunoSEQ multiplex PCR. The sample shows some 80,000 clones, approximately 86% of them seen only once. The sequenced sample was peripheral blood. The receptors shown here come from a man older than 75 with active or convalescent COVID-19.

For this clone: The junction differs from germline at one of its ends, possibly a read error. V is TRBV12-3 or TRBV12-4 and J is TRBJ2-5, with 11 bases fitting TRBD2. The CDR3 spans 13 residues. Written as DNA, the CDR3 is TGTGCCAGCAGTTTAGGCGAGGCTAGCGGGGGGAACTTC. It specifies CASSLGEASGGNF.

The V call is TRBV6-5, the J call TRBJ1-5; tentatively, D is TRBD1 (6 bases). This CDR3 has 14 residues. Per the germline V gene, CDR1 is MNHEY and CDR2 is SVGAGI. Deletions cut 5 bases from V and 1 base from J, with 9 bases between. The CDR3 protein is CASSTGLSNQPQHF. Written as DNA, the CDR3 is TGTGCCAGCAGTACAGGGCTGAGCAATCAGCCCCAGCATTTT.

The chain is built from TRBV4-1 and TRBJ1-2; D possibly corresponds to TRBD1 (6 bases). Deletions cut 2 bases from V and 2 bases from J, with 6 bases between. Per the germline V gene, CDR1 is MGHRA and CDR2 is YSYEKL. The CDR3 is made up of 13 amino acids. The CDR3 reads CASSQQGNYGYTF. DNA of the CDR3: TGCGCCAGCAGCCAACAGGGGAACTATGGCTACACCTTC.

In the case of this clone: The same CDR3 arises from other DNA sequences in this sample as well. The J gene is TRBJ1-1, the V gene TRBV19; D is uncertain. Germline CDR1 and CDR2: LNHDA and SQIVND (reference sequence). The length of the CDR3 is 14 residues. V lost 0 bases, J lost 1 base, and 6 bases lay in between. CDR3 sequence reads: CASSIDRGNTEAFF. CDR3 nucleotide sequence: TGTGCCAGTAGTATAGATCGGGGGAACACTGAAGCTTTCTTT.

This clone was seen just once. CDR3 nucleotide sequence: TGTGCCAGCAGCCCTCCGGGGGTTTATGAAAAACTGTTTTTT. Residues: CASSPPGVYEKLFF. The gene calls are TRBV7-8 and TRBJ1-4, with D perhaps matching TRBD1 (5 bases). V dropped 5 bases and J dropped 6 bases, with 13 bases sitting between them. Looked up from germline, CDR1 is SGHVS and CDR2 is FQNEAQ. The CDR3 covers 14 residues. The variable domain in full, with the rest retrieved from reference TRBV7-8 and TRBJ1-4, is GAGVSQSPRYKVAKRGQDVALRCDPISGHVSLFWYQQALGQGPEFLTYFQNEAQLDKSGLPSDRFFAERPEGSVSTLKIQRTQQEDSAVYLCASSPPGVYEKLFFGSGTQLSVL.

The chain carries TRBV28 and TRBJ1-5; D gene uncertain. Germline assignment: CDR1 MDHEN and CDR2 SYDVKM. Trimming stripped 8 bases from V and 0 bases from J, with 5 bases between. The CDR3 contains 12 residues. The CDR3 bases are TGTGCCAGCGAGTATAGCAATCAGCCCCAGCATTTT. This gives the protein CASEYSNQPQHF.

This CDR3 is CASTAGTYEQYV. The CDR3, as DNA: TGTGCCAGCACCGCCGGGACATATGAGCAGTACGTC. The V call is TRBV12-3 or TRBV12-4, the J call TRBJ2-7, with D possibly TRBD1 on 6 matching bases. This CDR3 region has 12 residues. V was cut by 7 bases and J by 7 bases, with 14 bases left in between.

The rearrangement joins TRBV14 to TRBJ1-1, with TRBD1 matching 10 bases. CDR3 size: 15 residues. V was clipped by 7 bases and J by 0 bases; unmatched bases: 5. Germline-derived CDR1 and CDR2 are SGHDN and FVKESK. The chain's CDR3 is CASTDRGRMNTEAFF. CDR3 sequence (DNA): TGTGCCAGCACCGACAGGGGGCGAATGAACACTGAAGCTTTCTTT.

The CDR3 here is CASSESGDRYGYTF. CDR3 sequence (DNA): TGCGCCAGCAGTGAGTCGGGAGATAGGTATGGCTACACCTTC. The chain carries TRBV10-2 and TRBJ1-2; D unclear. The germline gives CDR1 WSHSY, CDR2 SAAADI. The CDR3 loop spans 14 amino acids. Trimming took off 0 bases at V and 5 bases at J, with 10 bases between the two ends.

This chain joins TRBV19 and TRBJ1-2; TRBD1 is a possible D gene (5 bases). Germline V gives CDR1 LNHDA, CDR2 SQIVND (reference sequence). Deletions cut 6 bases from V and 4 bases from J, with 15 bases between. The length of the CDR3 is 14 residues. The CDR3 here is CASRPDSPPYGYTF. Written as DNA, the CDR3 is TGTGCCAGTAGACCAGACAGCCCACCCTATGGCTACACCTTC.

This rearrangement joins TRBV5-1 to TRBJ1-2; D remains ambiguous. V gave up 0 bases and J gave up 7 bases, with 16 bases separating them. Germline-derived CDR1 and CDR2 are SGHRS and YFSETQ. The CDR3 spans 15 residues. The CDR3 nucleotides are TGCGCCAGCAGCTTGGATTCGGCCGGAGGAGGTGGCTACACCTTC. As protein: CASSLDSAGGGGYTF. Full variable domain (outside the CDR3, taken from reference TRBV5-1 and TRBJ1-2): KAGVTQTPRYLIKTRGQQVTLSCSPISGHRSVSWYQQTPGQGLQFLFEYFSETQRNKGNFPGRFSGRQFSNSRSEMNVSTLELGDSALYLCASSLDSAGGGGYTFGSGTRLTVV.

V usage is TRBV27 and J usage is TRBJ1-3, with D possibly being TRBD1 (5 bases). Germline V gene sequence: CDR1 MNHEY, CDR2 SMNVEV (reference sequence). With 5 bases removed from V and 0 bases from J, the gap between germline ends came to 8 bases. The CDR3 runs 14 residues. The chain's CDR3 is CASSPGHSGNTIYF. The CDR3, as DNA: TGTGCCAGCAGTCCAGGACACTCTGGAAACACCATATATTTT.

This chain uses TRBV5-8 with TRBJ2-1; 8 bases fit TRBD1. J lost 3 bases, V lost 0 bases, and 5 bases had no gene match. The CDR3 covers 16 residues. Germline CDR1 and CDR2: SGHTS and YDEGEE. CDR3 region: CASSLGQGSFYNEQFF. CDR3 sequence (DNA): TGTGCCAGCAGCTTGGGACAGGGGTCATTCTACAATGAGCAGTTCTTC. Based on the CDR3 plus reference TRBV5-8 and TRBJ2-1, the full variable domain is EAGVTQSPTHLIKTRGQQATLRCSPISGHTSVYWYQQALGLGLQFLLWYDEGEERNRGNFPPRFSGRQFPNYSSELNVNALELEDSALYLCASSLGQGSFYNEQFFGPGTRLTVL.

The V gene is TRBV4-2, the J gene TRBJ2-1; TRBD1 agrees at 7 bases. The V gene end was trimmed by 5 bases and the J gene end by 2 bases; junction bases not matched to a gene: 0. The CDR3 loop spans 13 amino acids. CDR1 LGHNA and CDR2 YNFKEQ come from the germline V gene. As DNA, the CDR3 is TGTGCCAGCAGCGGGACAGCCTACAATGAGCAGTTCTTC. This encodes CASSGTAYNEQFF.

The chain combines TRBV5-1 with TRBJ1-1, with 7 positions matching TRBD1. The CDR3 consists of 13 residues. The junction had 1 base not matched to a gene; V was cut back by 4 bases and J by 1 base. Germline values: CDR1 SGHRS, CDR2 YFSETQ. CDR3 residues: CASSRQGNTEAFF. CDR3 bases: TGCGCCAGCAGCCGACAGGGGAACACTGAAGCTTTCTTT.

The chain joins TRBV5-5 to TRBJ1-5, with D possibly matching TRBD1 (5 bases). Germline CDR1 reads SGHKS; CDR2 reads YYEKEE (reference sequence). V shed 3 bases and J shed 0 bases, with 19 bases lying between them. The CDR3 extends over 18 amino acids. CDR3 bases: TGTGCCAGCAGCTCCTCACCTATGACAGCGCATAGCAATCAGCCCCAGCATTTT. This translates into CASSSSPMTAHSNQPQHF.

The rearrangement links TRBV19 to TRBJ2-3, with D unclear. Trimming shortened V by 6 bases and J by 1 base, and 5 bases separated the two germline ends. Germline V lookup: CDR1 LNHDA, CDR2 SQIVND (reference sequence). The CDR3 consists of 12 residues. The CDR3 loop reads CASSRRTDTQYF. The CDR3 DNA reads TGTGCCAGTAGCAGGCGCACAGATACGCAGTATTTT.

The genes are TRBV18 and TRBJ2-3; TRBD1 aligns across 11 bases. There are 15 residues in the CDR3. V dropped 3 bases and J dropped 5; count of bases not matched to a gene: 4. Germline-derived CDR1 and CDR2 are KGHSH and LQKENI. In nucleotides, the CDR3 is TGTGCCAGCTCACCTTGGACAGGGGGCATAGATACGCAGTATTTT. Protein product: CASSPWTGGIDTQYF.